One and the same sample provided the 5 T cell receptor beta chains below, sequenced in a study of cytomegalovirus exposure and HLA in healthy donors. Primers: 60 Vbeta forward and 13 Jbeta reverse. Repertoires were generated with immunoSEQ multiplex PCR, while TCRdb's copy carries only in-frame clones and drops some. Of 150,000 to 200,000 clones in the sample, approximately 70% were seen once. The sequenced material came from PBMCs. These receptor sequences come from a woman in her 30s in good health and CMV-seronegative.

V gene TRBV7-3 combines with J gene TRBJ2-1, with D perhaps TRBD2 (6 bases). The CDR3 is 15 amino acids. Trimming cost V 5 bases and J 8 bases, with 19 bases left between them. The germline gives CDR1 SGHTA, CDR2 FQGTGA. The CDR3 here is CASSPDGLASYEQFF. For the CDR3, the DNA is TGTGCCAGCAGCCCCGATGGGCTAGCGAGTTATGAGCAGTTCTTC.

The rearrangement links TRBV7-9 to TRBJ1-1; D remains ambiguous. Germline V lookup: CDR1 SEHNR, CDR2 FQNEAQ (reference sequence). The CDR3 has 15 amino acids. V was clipped by 1 base and J by 0 bases, with 9 bases between them. CDR3 bases: TGTGCCAGCAGCTTAGTTGGACTAATGAACACTGAAGCTTTCTTT. Its translation is CASSLVGLMNTEAFF.

With respect to this clone: The junction differs from germline at one of its ends, possibly a read error. This chain links TRBV7-7 with TRBJ2-7, with D possibly TRBD2 on 6 matching bases. The CDR3 has 13 residues. Germline V lookup: CDR1 SSHAT, CDR2 FNYEAQ (reference sequence). The DNA of the CDR3 is TGTGCTAGCAGCTCTAGGCGGGGCGGAGAGCAGTACTTC. Its translation is CASSSRRGGEQYF.

The V and J genes are TRBV7-9 and TRBJ2-5, with TRBD2 as a possible D gene (5 bases). With 5 bases removed from V and 4 bases from J, the gap between germline ends came to 11 bases. The CDR3 covers 13 residues. CDR1 is SEHNR, CDR2 FQNEAQ, per germline (reference sequence). The CDR3 region is CASSPRRRETQYF. As DNA, the CDR3 is TGTGCCAGCAGCCCCCGGAGGAGAGAGACCCAGTACTTC. Full variable domain (outside the CDR3, taken from reference TRBV7-9 and TRBJ2-5): DTGVSQNPRHKITKRGQNVTFRCDPISEHNRLYWYRQTLGQGPEFLTYFQNEAQLEKSRLLSDRFSAERPKGSFSTLEIQRTEQGDSAMYLCASSPRRRETQYFGPGTRLLVL.

The rearrangement links TRBV27 to TRBJ1-2; D possibly corresponds to TRBD1 (6 bases). V gave up 3 bases and J gave up 6 bases, with 17 bases separating them. The CDR3 length is 15 residues. CDR1 is MNHEY, CDR2 SMNVEV, per germline (reference sequence). CDR3 sequence: CASSLGARGNDGYTF. The CDR3 DNA is TGTGCCAGCAGTTTGGGGGCCCGGGGAAACGATGGCTACACCTTC.